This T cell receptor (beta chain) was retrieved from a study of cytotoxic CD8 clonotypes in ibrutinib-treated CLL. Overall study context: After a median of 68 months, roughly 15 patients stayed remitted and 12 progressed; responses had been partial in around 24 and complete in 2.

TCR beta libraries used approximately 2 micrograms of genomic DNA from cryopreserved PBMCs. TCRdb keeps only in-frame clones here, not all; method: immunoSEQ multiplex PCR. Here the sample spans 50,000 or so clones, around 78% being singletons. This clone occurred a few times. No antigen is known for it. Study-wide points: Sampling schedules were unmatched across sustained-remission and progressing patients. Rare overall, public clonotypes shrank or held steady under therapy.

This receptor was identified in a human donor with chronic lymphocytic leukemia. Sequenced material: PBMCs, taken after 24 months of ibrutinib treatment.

In DNA, the CDR3 is TGTGCCTGGAGTGCCCAACGACACCACAATGAGCAGTTCTTC. Its protein is CAWSAQRHHNEQFF. The chain is built from TRBV30 and TRBJ2-1, with no clear D. There are 14 residues in the CDR3. The germline V gene encodes CDR1 GTSNPN and CDR2 SVGIG (reference sequence). Trimming removed 1 base at V and 5 bases at J, with 12 bases between.